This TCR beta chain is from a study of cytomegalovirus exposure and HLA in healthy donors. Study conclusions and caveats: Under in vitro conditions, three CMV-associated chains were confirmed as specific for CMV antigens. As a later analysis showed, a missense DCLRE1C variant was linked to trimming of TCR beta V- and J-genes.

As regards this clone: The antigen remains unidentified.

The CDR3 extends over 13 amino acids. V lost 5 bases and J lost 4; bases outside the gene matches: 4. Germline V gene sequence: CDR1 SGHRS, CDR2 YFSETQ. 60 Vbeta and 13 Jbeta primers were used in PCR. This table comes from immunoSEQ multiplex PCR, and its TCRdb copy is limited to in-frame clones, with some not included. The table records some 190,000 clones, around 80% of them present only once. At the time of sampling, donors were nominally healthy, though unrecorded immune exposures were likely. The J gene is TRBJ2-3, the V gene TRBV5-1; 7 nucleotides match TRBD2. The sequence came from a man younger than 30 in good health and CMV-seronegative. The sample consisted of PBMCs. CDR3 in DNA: TGCGCCAGCAGTTATACTAGCGCAGATACGCAGTATTTT. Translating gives CASSYTSADTQYF.